This TCR beta chain was identified in a study of T-cell memory formation after mild COVID-19. Findings and limits, study-wide: Largely, contracting CD4+ clones fell within CM and EM, and contracting CD8+ clones within EMRA.

This clonotype occurred many times. As yet, its antigen is unknown. Germline-derived CDR1 and CDR2 are MGHRA and YSYEKL. This CDR3 region has 15 residues. Trimming stripped 1 base from V and 3 bases from J, with 12 bases between. Using its own MiXCR run on the 5' RACE reads, TCRdb lists one record per CDR3 protein. The table lists hundreds of thousands of distinct CDR3 sequences, 16% of them singletons, with 22% in the top ten. This receptor was obtained from a young man who had mild COVID-19 (a few samples of this study predate the infection). Cell type and time point are not known. The rearrangement links TRBV4-1 to TRBJ1-2, with D hard to call. Sequencing input: PBMCs or a T cell subset sorted from them (not recorded which). This chain's CDR3 is CASSQVEGGDYGYTF. CDR3 DNA: TGCGCCAGCAGCCAAGTAGAAGGAGGAGACTATGGCTACACCTTC.